These T cell receptor beta chains were read from a single sample in a study of T cells after yellow fever vaccination. TCRdb redid the calling of the 5' RACE reads with MiXCR, one entry per CDR3 protein. The repertoire holds 450,000 to 550,000 distinct CDR3 sequences, with 20% to 25% as singletons. The sequences come from PBMCs, collected about 20 days after the first yellow fever vaccination. All receptors derive from a young man who received the YFV17D yellow fever vaccine. CDR3s include the opening cysteine and the closing phenylalanine or tryptophan. Rows may omit the clone size; those that give it use once, few, many or a size class.

V gene	clone size	J gene	CDR3 protein
TRBV7-9	NA	TRBJ2-5	CASSGPRQETQYF
TRBV7-9	NA	TRBJ2-1	CASSLQGGEQFF
TRBV12-3/TRBV12-4	few	TRBJ1-2	CASSFGGANYGYTF
TRBV9	NA	TRBJ1-2	CASSVGQENGYTF
TRBV7-9	few	TRBJ2-2	CASSLDWRGNTGELFF
TRBV5-5	NA	TRBJ1-6	CASSLVGGVNSPLHF
TRBV12-3/TRBV12-4	NA	TRBJ1-5	CASSPDLGNQPQHF
TRBV5-1	NA	TRBJ1-2	CASSLVRAFGYTF
TRBV15	NA	TRBJ2-7	CATSRDRTGGREQYF
TRBV12-3/TRBV12-4	NA	TRBJ1-2	CASSLQGVMGYTF
TRBV4-1	NA	TRBJ1-2	CASSPEGPRGVEGYTF
TRBV4-1	many	TRBJ1-5	CASSPQEGLSNQPQHF
TRBV20-1	NA	TRBJ2-1	CCARDLDSGVYNEQFF
TRBV7-3	NA	TRBJ1-2	CASSFGGGDYGYTF
TRBV4-1	few	TRBJ2-3	CASSQDRTETDTQYF
TRBV11-2	NA	TRBJ2-7	CASSPDILDRGDYEQYF
TRBV6-2/TRBV6-3	NA	TRBJ1-1	CASSYSKGTTEAFF
TRBV7-2	NA	TRBJ2-3	CASNPTGGGYTDTQYF
TRBV4-2	NA	TRBJ2-7	CASSLGRQGAEQYF
TRBV7-9	NA	TRBJ1-3	CASSLPETGSGNTIYF
TRBV10-3	few	TRBJ2-3	CAISERADTDTQYF
TRBV12-3/TRBV12-4	NA	TRBJ1-5	CASSSTGGGAGQPQHF
TRBV19	NA	TRBJ2-1	CASSILGLQWNEQFF
TRBV27	few	TRBJ2-3	CASSLLTTDTQYF
TRBV7-3	NA	TRBJ2-3	CASSLTGSGNTDTQYF
TRBV11-1	NA	TRBJ1-1	CASRSNPGSATGYTEAFF
TRBV6-1	many	TRBJ1-1	CASTQIRGEGEAFF
TRBV6-5	NA	TRBJ2-2	CASSYPGLSGGLWDTGELFF